Listed below are T cell receptor beta chains from one sample, sequenced in a study of Graves' ophthalmopathy and Graves' hyperthyroidism. TCRdb reprocessed the multiplex PCR reads via MiXCR and lists one record per CDR3 protein. The table includes around 590,000 distinct CDR3 sequences, approximately 37% detected once. Sequencing used peripheral blood or thyroid tissue (not recorded which). The receptors shown here come from an adult man with Graves' hyperthyroidism. Each CDR3 is given with its conserved first and last residue. The D gene is left open where the match is weak. The size field is filled for only some rows; it gives once, few, many or a size class.

j_call clone_size v_call d_call cdr3_nt cdr3_aa
TRBJ2-6 - TRBV2 - TGTGCCAGCAGTGACCCCTCCGAGTACCTGACTTTC CASSDPSEYLTF
TRBJ1-1 many TRBV6-5 TRBD1 TGTGCCAGCAGTAAACCACAGGGGATGGCTTTCTTT CASSKPQGMAFF
TRBJ2-7 many TRBV29-1 - TGCAGCGTGGGGACAAGATCTTTGGGCGAGCAGTACTTC CSVGTRSLGEQYF
TRBJ2-5 - TRBV28 - TGTGCCAGCAAGTCTTGGCTTAGCGATCAAGAGACCCAGTACTTC CASKSWLSDQETQYF
TRBJ2-7 - TRBV15 - TGTGCCACCAGCAGAGAACGGGGATATCCGACCTACGAGCAGTACTTC CATSRERGYPTYEQYF
TRBJ2-6 - TRBV7-8 TRBD1 TGTGCCAGCAGTTACCCGATCCACAGGGGCCCTGGGGCCAACGTCCTGACTTTC CASSYPIHRGPGANVLTF
TRBJ2-5 - TRBV29-1 TRBD1 TGCAGCGTTGAAGCCAGGGGGACAGGGGCATGGGAGACCCAGTACTTC CSVEARGTGAWETQYF
TRBJ1-2 - TRBV28 TRBD1 TGTGCCAGCAGTTTAACAGGGGACGATGGCTACACCTTC CASSLTGDDGYTF
TRBJ1-5 many TRBV19 TRBD1 TGTGCCAGCAGTCTTCGGGACAGGTATAGCAATCAGCCCCAGCATTTT CASSLRDRYSNQPQHF
TRBJ1-2 - TRBV12-3/TRBV12-4 - TGTGCCAGCAACTTGGGGGGGGGTCCGGACTATGGCTACACCTTC CASNLGGGPDYGYTF
TRBJ1-1 - TRBV10-3 - TGTGCCATCAGTGAATCCGACGGCATGAACACTGAAGCTTTCTTT CAISESDGMNTEAFF
TRBJ2-7 few TRBV5-6 - TGTGCCAGCAGCTTGTTCGGGATTCGGGGCTCCTACGAGCAGTACTTC CASSLFGIRGSYEQYF
TRBJ2-7 many TRBV7-2 - TGTGCCAGCAGCTTAAACAGGGACTACGAGCAGTACTTC CASSLNRDYEQYF
TRBJ1-5 - TRBV10-3 - TGTGCCATCAGTGAGTCGATAGGTTCTCAGCCCCAGCATTTT CAISESIGSQPQHF
TRBJ1-2 - TRBV5-4 - TGTGCCAGCAGCTCCGGACTAGCGGGGGAATTGGATGGCTACACCTTC CASSSGLAGELDGYTF
TRBJ2-3 - TRBV7-9 - TGTGCCAGCAGCTTAGTCACAGGCCTCACAGATACGCAGTATTTT CASSLVTGLTDTQYF
TRBJ2-3 - TRBV20-1 - TGCAGTGCTGCCAGGGGACGGGATACGCAGTATTTT CSAARGRDTQYF
TRBJ1-1 many TRBV5-8 TRBD1 TGTGCCAGCAGCCGAGGGGACAGGGGGCGAAGGACTGAAGCTTTCTTT CASSRGDRGRRTEAFF
TRBJ2-7 few TRBV7-9 TRBD1 TGTGCCAGCAGCTTAACCTTCCGGGACAGGGGGGACTACGAGCAGTACTTC CASSLTFRDRGDYEQYF
TRBJ2-7 many TRBV7-9 TRBD1 TGTGCCAGCAGCTGGGGACAGGGCGACGAGCAGTACTTC CASSWGQGDEQYF
TRBJ1-1 - TRBV9 TRBD1 TGTGCCAGCAGCGCCCAAGCTGACAGGGGGGGGACTGAAGCTTTCTTT CASSAQADRGGTEAFF